A selection of T cell receptor beta chains follows, all from one sample in a study of blood T cell repertoires in COVID-19. This table comes from immunoSEQ multiplex PCR, and its TCRdb copy is limited to in-frame clones, with some not included. The top ten clones hold just under 1% of a sample with about 250,000 clones, around nine tenths of them seen once. The sample comprised peripheral blood. Receptor source: a woman in her thirties or forties who had recovered from COVID-19. Each CDR3 is given with its conserved first and last residue. The D gene is left open where the match is weak. Clone size is given for some rows only: seen once, a few or many times, or a class if the clone is expanded.

clone size: -
D gene: -
J gene: TRBJ1-1
V gene: TRBV6-4
CDR3 DNA: TGTGCCAGCAGTGACTACCCGGACACCTCTGAAGCTTTCTTT
CDR3 protein: CASSDYPDTSEAFF

clone size: -
D gene: -
J gene: TRBJ1-1
V gene: TRBV7-2
CDR3 DNA: TGTGCCAGCAGCTTAGCCACACCCAACACTGAAGCTTTCTTT
CDR3 protein: CASSLATPNTEAFF

clone size: -
D gene: TRBD2
J gene: TRBJ2-3
V gene: TRBV15
CDR3 DNA: TGTGCCACCAGACCTGGACTAGCGGACACAGATACGCAGTATTTT
CDR3 protein: CATRPGLADTDTQYF

clone size: -
D gene: -
J gene: TRBJ1-4
V gene: TRBV24-1
CDR3 DNA: TGTGCCACCAGTGATCCCGCCGGGGAGGGGGAAAAACTGTTTTTT
CDR3 protein: CATSDPAGEGEKLFF

clone size: few
D gene: -
J gene: TRBJ2-7
V gene: TRBV3-1/TRBV3-2
CDR3 DNA: TGTGCCAGCAGCCCCGGGGGCTACGAGCAGTACTTC
CDR3 protein: CASSPGGYEQYF

clone size: -
D gene: -
J gene: TRBJ2-7
V gene: TRBV9
CDR3 DNA: TGTGCCAGCAGCAGGGGGAGGGCCTCCTACGAGCAGTACTTC
CDR3 protein: CASSRGRASYEQYF

clone size: -
D gene: TRBD2
J gene: TRBJ2-1
V gene: TRBV7-3
CDR3 DNA: TGTGCCAGCAGCTTAAGGGGACTAGAAAAAAATGAGCAGTTCTTC
CDR3 protein: CASSLRGLEKNEQFF

clone size: once
D gene: -
J gene: TRBJ1-6
V gene: TRBV4-3
CDR3 DNA: TGCGCCAGCAGCCCGAGGGAGGGGGTGGGTTCACCCCTCCACTTT
CDR3 protein: CASSPREGVGSPLHF

clone size: -
D gene: TRBD2
J gene: TRBJ2-1
V gene: TRBV11-2
CDR3 DNA: TGTGCCAGCAGCTTATGGGCTAGCGGGAAACACAATGAGCAGTTCTTC
CDR3 protein: CASSLWASGKHNEQFF

clone size: -
D gene: -
J gene: TRBJ1-1
V gene: TRBV14
CDR3 DNA: TGTGCCAGCAGCCAAGTAAGGGGCACTGAAGCTTTCTTT
CDR3 protein: CASSQVRGTEAFF

clone size: -
D gene: TRBD1
J gene: TRBJ2-7
V gene: TRBV12-3/TRBV12-4
CDR3 DNA: TGTGCCAGCAGGGCGGGACAGGGTGTCGAGCAGTACTTC
CDR3 protein: CASRAGQGVEQYF

clone size: -
D gene: TRBD2
J gene: TRBJ2-1
V gene: TRBV30
CDR3 DNA: TGTGCCTGGAGTGTACGGGCTAGCGGGAGCGGCAATGAGCAGTTCTTC
CDR3 protein: CAWSVRASGSGNEQFF

clone size: -
D gene: -
J gene: TRBJ2-1
V gene: TRBV6-2/TRBV6-3
CDR3 DNA: TGTGCCAGCAGTTGGCCCCGGGGTTCGGTAACCAATGAGCAGTTCTTC
CDR3 protein: CASSWPRGSVTNEQFF

clone size: -
D gene: -
J gene: TRBJ2-5
V gene: TRBV18
CDR3 DNA: TGTGCCAGCTCCCGTGGACTGCAAGAGACCCAGTACTTC
CDR3 protein: CASSRGLQETQYF

clone size: once
D gene: TRBD2
J gene: TRBJ2-7
V gene: TRBV5-5
CDR3 DNA: TGTGCCAGCAGCAAGCTAGCGGGCCCAGGAAACGAGCAGTACTTC
CDR3 protein: CASSKLAGPGNEQYF

clone size: -
D gene: -
J gene: TRBJ2-1
V gene: TRBV10-3
CDR3 DNA: TGTGCCATCAGTGAGGATTTGGGTGGCGGGATCTCCTACAATGAGCAGTTCTTC
CDR3 protein: CAISEDLGGGISYNEQFF